This T cell receptor beta chain was sequenced during a study of Graves' ophthalmopathy and Graves' hyperthyroidism listed by TCRdb under 2018. Regarding the study in general: Peripheral blood was collected at initial diagnosis, before any treatment. To tell Graves' ophthalmopathy apart from Graves' hyperthyroidism, and to predict which patients would progress to ophthalmopathy, the study relied on TCR beta repertoire signatures. In total, 135 blood samples were TCR-sequenced: some 43 ophthalmopathy, roughly 77 hyperthyroidism and some 17 hyperthyroidism-to-ophthalmopathy patients. To explore V-J signatures distinguishing ophthalmopathy from hyperthyroidism, a discovery set of 100 patients (43 ophthalmopathy, 57 stable hyperthyroidism) was enrolled. For independent validation, a separate cohort was made up of about 18 hyperthyroidism patients plus 17 patients who later progressed from hyperthyroidism to ophthalmopathy. In roughly 6 hyperthyroidism patients, the T-cell repertoires found in thyroid tissue were compared with those found in blood. Following sampling, methimazole starting at 30 mg daily was administered to hyperthyroidism patients, and high-dose intravenous methylprednisolone was administered to ophthalmopathy patients. Paper-wide results and their limitations: Most expanded thyroid clonotypes with frequency above 0.001 were also detected in blood, suggesting blood repertoires may reflect the thyroid immune response. Sample size was not predetermined statistically, and investigators were not blinded to group allocation. In validation, the model predicted ophthalmopathy progression with about 70% sensitivity and less than 80% specificity; roughly 12 predicted patients were CT-confirmed with GO in a median of 6.5 months. Ophthalmopathy was separated from stable hyperthyroidism by the 13-signature model with just under 90% sensitivity and roughly 82% specificity in cross-validation and with 80%/75% in the test set.

This clonotype has a handful of counts. Its antigen has not been determined. Base-call qualities are not available, and no considerably larger clone is one nucleotide away. For repertoire sequencing, the TCR beta CDR3 regions were amplified from RNA transcripts. HTBI primers and the Qiagen OneStep RT-PCR kit were used in a first-round RT-PCR, which was followed by a second-round multiplex PCR, size selection and purification. Libraries were sequenced paired-end with 100 bp reads on an Illumina HiSeq2000. The authors processed their data as follows. SOAPnuke was used to process the reads, throwing out any read that had adapters, had uncalled bases, had a mean Phred below 15, or lacked an exact constant-primer or identifier match. High-quality paired reads were merged with COPE v1.2.5. Each unique nucleotide sequence was defined as a clonotype, and clonotypes were aligned to IMGT TRB V, D and J references with MiTCR v1.1. Analysis was restricted to V-J combinations with a frequency above 0.0001, which covered 98% to 99.2% of repertoires. For each V-J combination, a TCR clonal expansion and chaos score was defined as F50 clonal expansion divided by the chaos observed in the TCRdist matrix. Welch's t-statistics and random forest were used to narrow the features down to around 13 V-J combinations, which were then fed into a naive Bayes classifier. The Morisita-Horn index was used to measure how similar the thyroid and blood repertoires were. The public reads were reanalyzed by TCRdb: fastp trimming at Q25, MiXCR alignment, in-frame beta chains only. Every CDR3 protein is listed once, alongside the most common genes and DNA of its rows. TCRdb's processing, not the authors', yielded these V and J calls. This sample has about 740,000 distinct CDR3 sequences in its table, and 40% of those were observed once. The ten largest clones capture 40% to 45% of the sample.

The ophthalmopathy patients had moderately to severely active disease, with a Clinical Activity Score of 3 or higher, a NOSPECS grade of 4 or higher, and a disease duration of less than 3 months. Patients with other autoimmune diseases, uncontrolled infections, pregnancy or lactation were excluded from the study. Diagnosis relied on clinical symptoms, serum thyroxine, TRAb, thyroid ultrasound and orbital computed tomography. Using Ficoll-Paque density gradient centrifugation, PBMCs were isolated from 9.5 to 10 ml of fresh peripheral blood. Trizol reagent was used to extract the total RNA, and its quality was then checked on an Agilent 2100 Bioanalyzer. For this chain, trimming is 0 bases at the V end and 2 bases at the J end, and the number of junction bases without a gene match is 19. The germline V gene (reference sequence) yields DFQATT for CDR1 and SNEGSKA for CDR2. CDR3 length: 19 amino acids, cysteine to phenylalanine. The read is trimmed to its CDR3 DNA, 57 bases read in frame from base 1.

In this chain, TRBV20-1 is recombined with TRBJ2-7; 7 bases in the junction line up with TRBD1. Sequences were obtained from peripheral blood. This sequence originates from an adult man with Graves' ophthalmopathy. The DNA is TGCAGTGCTAGAGAAGCGACAGGGCTAGGACCTCCCGGCCCCTACGAGCAGTACTTC. This gives the protein CSAREATGLGPPGPYEQYF.